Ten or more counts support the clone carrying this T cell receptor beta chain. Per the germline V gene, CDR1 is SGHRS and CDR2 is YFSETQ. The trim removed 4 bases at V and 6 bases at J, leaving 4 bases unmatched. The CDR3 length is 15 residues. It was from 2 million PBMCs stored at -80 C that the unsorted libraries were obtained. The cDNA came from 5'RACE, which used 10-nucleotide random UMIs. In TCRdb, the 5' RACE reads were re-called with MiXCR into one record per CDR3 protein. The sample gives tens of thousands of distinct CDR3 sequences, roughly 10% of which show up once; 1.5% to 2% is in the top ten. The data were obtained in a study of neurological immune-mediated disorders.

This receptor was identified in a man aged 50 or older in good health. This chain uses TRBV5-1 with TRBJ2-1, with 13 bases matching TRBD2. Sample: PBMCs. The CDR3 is CASSPGLAGRNEQFF. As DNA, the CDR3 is TGCGCCAGCAGCCCGGGACTAGCGGGACGCAATGAGCAGTTCTTC.